The next 27 T cell receptor beta chains were all read from a single sample in a study of T cells expressing NK-cell markers. No DNA is given; TCRdb re-called the 5' RACE reads and lists each CDR3 protein once. The ten top clones account for 1.4%, within a sample of about 430,000 distinct CDR3 sequences. The source material was blood T cells: a sorted CD56 or NKG2C T cell subset, CD4+ or CD8+ T cells, or bulk PBMC T cells (not recorded which). The source of these receptors is a woman in her forties or fifties in good health.

The V gene is TRBV5-1, the J gene TRBJ1-2. This CDR3 is 14 amino acids long. The germline V gene has CDR1 SGHRS and CDR2 YFSETQ. The CDR3 is CASSLEGAGGGYTF.

The chain carries TRBV9 and TRBJ2-5; TCRdb proposes TRBD1, but this gene call is untestable without DNA. Germline V gene sequence: CDR1 SGDLS, CDR2 YYNGEE. The CDR3 has 13 amino acids. Here the CDR3 reads CASSVEGRETQYF.

The V gene is TRBV6-6, the J gene TRBJ1-2. Germline V gene data show CDR1 as MNHNY and CDR2 as SVGAGI (reference sequence). The CDR3 runs 16 residues. The chain's CDR3 is CASSYSSAVANYGYTF.

The rearrangement links TRBV12-3 or TRBV12-4 to TRBJ2-7; the D gene TCRdb calls, TRBD1, cannot be checked with no DNA. The CDR3 spans 14 residues. The CDR3 protein is CASSFQGHVNEQYF.

The V call is TRBV19, the J call TRBJ2-3; with no DNA, the TCRdb D assignment of TRBD2 cannot be verified. Germline V gene sequence: CDR1 LNHDA, CDR2 SQIVND (reference sequence). The CDR3 is 13 residues long. The chain's CDR3 is CASISGTSGTQYF.

V usage is TRBV27 and J usage is TRBJ2-5; TCRdb selects TRBD1, and the lack of DNA leaves this call unchecked. CDR1 is MNHEY and CDR2 is SMNVEV in the germline V gene (reference sequence). There are 12 residues in the CDR3. CDR3 in amino acids: CASSPQGGPQYF.

The rearrangement joins TRBV20-1 to TRBJ1-2; TCRdb designates TRBD1, a call that cannot be tested without DNA. CDR1 is DFQATT and CDR2 is SNEGSKA in the germline V gene (reference sequence). There are 11 residues in the CDR3. CDR3 loop: CSAGTGEGYTF.

J is TRBJ1-1 and V is TRBV11-2; the TCRdb D gene call, TRBD1, has no DNA to confirm it. The CDR3 has 12 amino acids. From germline, CDR1 is SGHAT and CDR2 FQNNGV. Here the CDR3 reads CASSPNRPEAFF. The whole variable domain, remainder taken from reference TRBV11-2 and TRBJ1-1, is EAGVAQSPRYKIIEKRQSVAFWCNPISGHATLYWYQQILGQGPKLLIQFQNNGVVDDSQLPKDRFSAERLKGVDSTLKIQPAKLEDSAVYLCASSPNRPEAFFGQGTRLTVV.

V and J are TRBV15 and TRBJ2-3. Germline-derived CDR1 and CDR2 are LNHNV and YYDKDF (reference sequence). This CDR3 spans 15 amino acids. CDR3 in amino acids: CATSENRLATDTQYF.

This sequence joins TRBV29-1 and TRBJ1-2; TCRdb picks TRBD1, but there is no DNA to check that call. This CDR3 has 13 amino acids. In germline, CDR1 is SQVTM, CDR2 ANQGSEA. This CDR3 reads CSGRLRDTGGYTF.

This chain links TRBV6-5 with TRBJ2-4; TCRdb selects TRBD1, and the lack of DNA leaves this call unchecked. The CDR3 length is 13 residues. Per germline, CDR1 MNHEY and CDR2 SVGAGI. The CDR3 here is CASRGRGGDIQYF.

The J gene is TRBJ2-7, the V gene TRBV11-2; TCRdb names TRBD2, which stays unverified in the absence of DNA. The CDR3 is 14 residues long. Germline CDR1 is SGHAT and CDR2 is FQNNGV. The CDR3 sequence is CASAKLTRAYEQYF.

V gene TRBV12-3 or TRBV12-4 combines with J gene TRBJ2-1; checking the TCRdb D call of TRBD2 is not possible without DNA. The length of the CDR3 is 18 residues. Here the CDR3 reads CASSLEVGTSGRVNEQFF.

The chain recombines TRBV7-9 with TRBJ2-1; TCRdb's D call of TRBD1 is untestable without DNA. Germline V lookup: CDR1 SEHNR, CDR2 FQNEAQ (reference sequence). This CDR3 is built from 15 residues. The CDR3 spells CASGAVWGNYNEQFF.

The chain links TRBV4-2 to TRBJ2-5; the D call of TRBD1 rests on TCRdb alone, since no DNA is present to check it. The CDR3 extends over 13 amino acids. Germline V gene data show CDR1 as LGHNA and CDR2 as YNFKEQ. This chain's CDR3 is CASSPGADETQYF.

The V gene is TRBV10-2, the J gene TRBJ2-7. The CDR3 extends over 14 amino acids. Germline values: CDR1 WSHSY, CDR2 SAAADI. The CDR3 sequence: CASTWAGSSYEQYF.

The chain combines TRBV12-3 or TRBV12-4 with TRBJ2-1; TCRdb's D gene call, TRBD1, goes unchecked for lack of DNA. The CDR3 contains 18 residues. The CDR3 reads CASTPDRGRASPDNEQFF.

This chain joins TRBV20-1 and TRBJ2-1; the D call from TCRdb, TRBD2, cannot be confirmed without DNA. Per germline, CDR1 DFQATT and CDR2 SNEGSKA (reference sequence). The CDR3 spans 15 residues. Here the CDR3 reads CSARGLAGGTNEQFF.

The chain is built from TRBV4-1 and TRBJ2-2; the TCRdb call, TRBD2, lacks DNA for checking. Per the germline V gene, CDR1 is MGHRA and CDR2 is YSYEKL. The CDR3 spans 19 residues. CDR3: CASSQEVPSGRKIAGELFF.

The V and J genes are TRBV7-2 and TRBJ2-7. Germline CDR1 SGHTA, CDR2 FQGNSA. The CDR3 has 14 residues. The CDR3 loop is CASSLDSNVYEQYF.

The chain joins TRBV27 to TRBJ1-2. Germline V gene lookup returns CDR1 MNHEY and CDR2 SMNVEV (reference sequence). The CDR3 has 13 amino acids. This chain's CDR3 is CASSPMTKSGYTF.

This sequence joins TRBV7-9 and TRBJ2-1. The CDR3 is 15 amino acids. Germline CDR1 is SEHNR and CDR2 is FQNEAQ (reference sequence). The CDR3 loop reads CASTPTAGLRKEQFF. The complete variable domain, with remaining parts taken from reference TRBV7-9 and TRBJ2-1, reads DTGVSQNPRHKITKRGQNVTFRCDPISEHNRLYWYRQTLGQGPEFLTYFQNEAQLEKSRLLSDRFSAERPKGSFSTLEIQRTEQGDSAMYLCASTPTAGLRKEQFFGPGTRLTVL.

This chain links TRBV12-3 or TRBV12-4 with TRBJ2-5; TCRdb proposes TRBD2, but this gene call is untestable without DNA. This CDR3 is built from 16 residues. The CDR3 sequence: CASSLAGTSGSETQYF.

J is TRBJ2-5 and V is TRBV6-6; TCRdb indicates TRBD1, and absent DNA this call remains unverified. CDR1 MNHNY and CDR2 SVGAGI come from the germline V gene (reference sequence). The CDR3 consists of 14 residues. The CDR3 loop reads CASSYSGAGETQYF.

The rearrangement joins TRBV10-3 to TRBJ2-5. The CDR3 has 11 amino acids. From germline, CDR1 is ENHRY and CDR2 SYGVKD. CDR3 residues: CAISESRTQYF.

The rearrangement links TRBV29-1 to TRBJ2-3; TCRdb returns TRBD1, unconfirmable since there is no DNA. The length of the CDR3 is 15 residues. Germline CDR1 SQVTM, CDR2 ANQGSEA. The CDR3 loop is CSVAGTGINTDTQYF.

The chain couples TRBV12-3 or TRBV12-4 to TRBJ2-7; the D call of TRBD1 rests on TCRdb alone, since no DNA is present to check it. This CDR3 has 16 residues. CDR3 protein: CASSFRPGTAIYEQYF.